What follows are 30 T cell receptor beta chains derived from one specimen sequenced in a study of blood T cells in healthy people across ages. A J-beta primer mix and a sample-barcoded 5' primer were used in a second PCR of roughly 6 to 12 cycles. One entry per CDR3 protein, called by TCRdb with MiXCR from the 5' RACE reads. The sample has 700,000 or so distinct CDR3 sequences, about a fifth seen once. The specimen sequenced was blood. The receptors were gathered from a man in his 70s in good health.

This clonotype showed up just a few times. The chain links TRBV19 to TRBJ2-5; 9 nucleotides match TRBD2. The J call could be wrong; TRBJ2-1 is a better fit for the DNA end. Germline V gene sequence: CDR1 LNHDA, CDR2 SQIVND (reference sequence). The CDR3 is made up of 17 amino acids. CDR3 nucleotides: TGTGCCAGTAGTATAGAAAAGACTAGCGGCGGTTGGAATGAGCAGTTCTTC. It is translated as CASSIEKTSGGWNEQFF.

This chain links TRBV6-5 with TRBJ2-6; D is undetermined. Trimming cost V 6 bases and J 0 bases, with 6 bases left between them. CDR1 and CDR2 from the germline V gene are MNHEY and SVGAGI. This CDR3 is built from 14 residues. The CDR3 region is CASRGISGANVLTF. The CDR3 DNA reads TGTGCCAGCAGGGGTATCTCTGGGGCCAACGTCCTGACTTTC.

At least ten counts were recorded for this clonotype. The rearrangement joins TRBV12-3 or TRBV12-4 to TRBJ1-4; 7 bases line up with TRBD1. The CDR3 is made up of 15 amino acids. After removal of 6 bases from V and 5 bases from J, the junction contained 9 bases not matched to a gene. The chain's CDR3 is CASSLRTGGNEKLFF. The CDR3 DNA follows: TGTGCCAGCAGCCTTCGGACAGGTGGGAATGAAAAACTGTTTTTT.

In this sample, this clonotype turned up a few times. The genes are TRBV29-1 and TRBJ2-7; TRBD1 might be the D (5 bases). This CDR3 contains 13 residues. Trimming removed 1 base at V and 3 bases at J, with 10 bases between. Germline lookup yields CDR1 SQVTM and CDR2 ANQGSEA. CDR3 sequence (DNA): TGCAGCGTTGAAGTGCAGGGTGACTACGAGCAGTACTTC. Protein sequence: CSVEVQGDYEQYF.

This clonotype was picked up a small number of times. This chain connects TRBV4-1 to TRBJ1-3; the D gene is possibly TRBD1 (5 bases). The CDR3 runs 15 residues. Looked up from germline, CDR1 is MGHRA and CDR2 is YSYEKL. V dropped 1 base and J dropped 14 bases, with 21 bases sitting between them. CDR3 sequence reads: CASSQGFGNDGDVYF. The CDR3 nucleotides read TGCGCCAGCAGCCAAGGGTTTGGCAACGATGGGGACGTATATTTT.

This clonotype was recorded many times. V is TRBV7-8 and J is TRBJ2-1; TRBD2 might be the D (6 bases). The germline V and J ends were trimmed by 5 bases and 14 bases, with 22 bases remaining between them. Germline assignment: CDR1 SGHVS and CDR2 FQNEAQ. The CDR3 sequence is 14 residues long. CDR3 residues: CASSPSEATSMKFF. In nucleotides, the CDR3 is TGTGCCAGCAGCCCATCAGAAGCGACTAGTATGAAGTTCTTC.

J is TRBJ2-7 and V is TRBV6-2 or TRBV6-3; 11 positions agree with TRBD1. V gave up 4 bases and J gave up 4 bases; unmatched junction bases: 6. Looked up from germline, CDR1 is MNHEY and CDR2 is SVGEGT. This CDR3 spans 15 amino acids. CDR3 bases: TGTGCCAGCAGTTCCCGGACAGGGGGCGGATACGAGCAGTACTTC. It is translated as CASSSRTGGGYEQYF.

In its sample, this clonotype was seen a few times. The chain has TRBV20-1 and TRBJ1-2; maybe TRBD1 (5 bases). The V gene lost 1 base and the J gene lost 4 bases, with 13 bases spanning the gap. Germline V gives CDR1 DFQATT, CDR2 SNEGSKA (reference sequence). The CDR3 totals 14 residues. The chain's CDR3 is CSARGIGAGYGYTF. CDR3 sequence (DNA): TGCAGTGCTAGAGGGATAGGGGCTGGCTATGGCTACACCTTC.

The table lists this clonotype with a few counts. The V call is TRBV25-1, the J call TRBJ1-2; D not resolved. The CDR3 is made up of 16 amino acids. The germline V gene has CDR1 MGHDK and CDR2 SYGVNS. V dropped 6 bases and J dropped 1 base, with 18 bases sitting between them. CDR3 in amino acids: CASSPFLSRSNYGYTF. CDR3 nucleotide sequence: TGTGCCAGCAGCCCATTCCTTTCAAGGAGTAACTATGGCTACACCTTC.

A few counts support this clonotype. The chain couples TRBV6-4 to TRBJ2-1; TRBD1 matches 9 bases. The CDR3 loop spans 15 amino acids. The V gene's germline CDR1 is MRHNA and CDR2 SNTAGT. The ends lost 6 bases at V and 4 bases at J; junction bases unmatched: 7. CDR3 sequence (DNA): TGTGCCAGCAGAAGGACAGGGGAGGGATACAATGAGCAGTTCTTC. This sequence encodes CASRRTGEGYNEQFF.

The chain recombines TRBV4-1 with TRBJ1-3; 10 positions match TRBD1. The CDR3 is 15 amino acids. J lost 4 bases, V lost 0 bases, and 0 bases had no gene match. CDR1 MGHRA and CDR2 YSYEKL come from the germline V gene. The CDR3 nucleotides read TGCGCCAGCAGCCAAGAGGGACAGGGGGGAAACACCATATATTTT. It translates to CASSQEGQGGNTIYF.

This clonotype was detected a few times. The chain recombines TRBV27 with TRBJ2-6; D is unresolved. CDR1 is MNHEY, CDR2 SMNVEV, per germline (reference sequence). The CDR3 extends over 15 amino acids. Trimming stripped 7 bases from V and 0 bases from J, with 10 bases between. The CDR3 coding sequence is TGTGCCAGCACCCAAAGGGTCTCTGGGGCCAACGTCCTGACTTTC. It specifies CASTQRVSGANVLTF.

A few counts support this clonotype. The chain links TRBV19 to TRBJ1-2; possible D gene TRBD1, 6 bases. This CDR3 has 14 residues. With 7 bases removed from V and 0 bases from J, the gap between germline ends came to 12 bases. In germline, CDR1 is LNHDA, CDR2 SQIVND (reference sequence). The CDR3 DNA sequence: TGTGCCAGTATCTGGACAGCAGCTAACTATGGCTACACCTTC. Protein product: CASIWTAANYGYTF.

Only one count was recorded for this clonotype. The chain recombines TRBV12-3 or TRBV12-4 with TRBJ1-1; D may be TRBD1 (6 bases). V was pared by 2 bases and J by 10 bases, with 17 bases between. The CDR3 is 14 amino acids. CDR3 amino acids: CASSLYRESSRAFF. CDR3 DNA sequence: TGTGCCAGCAGTTTATACAGGGAGTCGTCTCGAGCTTTCTTT.

J is TRBJ2-7 and V is TRBV12-3 or TRBV12-4; 7 bases match TRBD2. V lost 7 bases, J lost 0 bases, and 3 bases stayed unmatched. This CDR3 is 13 amino acids long. The CDR3 sequence: CASKAGSSYEQYF. The CDR3 DNA follows: TGTGCCAGCAAAGCGGGGAGCTCCTACGAGCAGTACTTC.

V gene TRBV5-1 combines with J gene TRBJ2-3, with 7 bases identical to TRBD2. The CDR3 runs to 15 residues. Germline loops: CDR1 SGHRS, CDR2 YFSETQ. J lost 2 bases, V lost 7 bases, and 10 bases had no gene match. The CDR3 nucleotides read TGCGCCAGCGGCCTCGGCGGGAGCTACACAGATACGCAGTATTTT. Translated: CASGLGGSYTDTQYF.

CDR3 in amino acids: CSARAGLAGGHNEQFF. Written as DNA, the CDR3 is TGCAGTGCTAGAGCGGGGCTAGCGGGGGGGCACAATGAGCAGTTCTTC. The chain joins TRBV20-1 to TRBJ2-5; 12 nucleotides match TRBD2. The J call could be wrong; TRBJ2-1 is a better fit for the DNA end. The CDR3 loop spans 16 amino acids. The germline CDR1 and CDR2 sequences are DFQATT and SNEGSKA (reference sequence).

A single count supports this clonotype. The chain is built from TRBV28 and TRBJ1-2, with no clear D. V was shortened by 4 bases and J by 8 bases, with 8 bases between the two germline ends. The CDR3 has 11 amino acids. The V gene's germline CDR1 is MDHEN and CDR2 SYDVKM. The CDR3 DNA follows: TGTGCCAGCAGTTCGCAATTAGGCTACACCTTC. This codes for CASSSQLGYTF.

This chain connects TRBV15 to TRBJ2-7, with D uncertain. The better agreement between TRBJ2-1 and the DNA end casts doubt on the J call. Germline CDR1 is LNHNV and CDR2 is YYDKDF (reference sequence). The CDR3 totals 16 residues. Written as DNA, the CDR3 is TGTGCCACCAGCAGAGAAAAAGGACGCCTGCCCCATGAGCAGTTCTTC. Protein product: CATSREKGRLPHEQFF.

The V gene is TRBV27, the J gene TRBJ2-1, with TRBD2 matching over 8 bases. The V segment lost 2 bases and the J segment 8 bases; nucleotides outside the gene matches: 8. This CDR3 region has 15 residues. Germline V gene data show CDR1 as MNHEY and CDR2 as SMNVEV (reference sequence). The CDR3 DNA sequence: TGTGCCAGCAGTTTAGCGGGACTAGTCATATATGAGCAGTTCTTC. Translating it yields CASSLAGLVIYEQFF.

The V and J genes are TRBV28 and TRBJ2-5; 8 bases agree with TRBD1. The closer fit of TRBJ2-7 to the DNA end suggests the J call may be wrong. The CDR3 covers 13 residues. Germline assignment: CDR1 MDHEN and CDR2 SYDVKM. This chain's CDR3 is CASMLTGEHEQYF. Written as DNA, the CDR3 is TGTGCCAGCATGTTGACAGGGGAACACGAGCAGTACTTC.

The genes are TRBV5-1 and TRBJ1-4; 10 bases fit TRBD1. Trimming took 4 bases from V and 7 from J; bases not matched to a gene: 4. The length of the CDR3 is 14 residues. Germline V gives CDR1 SGHRS, CDR2 YFSETQ. The CDR3 loop is CASSVDRGFEKLFF. CDR3 coding DNA: TGCGCCAGCAGCGTGGACAGGGGGTTTGAAAAACTGTTTTTT. Based on the CDR3 plus reference TRBV5-1 and TRBJ1-4, the full variable domain is KAGVTQTPRYLIKTRGQQVTLSCSPISGHRSVSWYQQTPGQGLQFLFEYFSETQRNKGNFPGRFSGRQFSNSRSEMNVSTLELGDSALYLCASSVDRGFEKLFFGSGTQLSVL.

This chain joins TRBV7-2 and TRBJ1-5; tentatively, D is TRBD1 (5 bases). The CDR3 contains 15 residues. Germline V gene data show CDR1 as SGHTA and CDR2 as FQGNSA. V gave up 6 bases and J gave up 4 bases, with 16 bases separating them. The CDR3 DNA reads TGTGCCAGCAGTTGGGGGGGGTCGAATAATCAGCCCCAGCATTTT. It is translated as CASSWGGSNNQPQHF.

This clonotype has just a few counts. The chain has TRBV29-1 and TRBJ2-6; no clear D gene. The germline V gene encodes CDR1 SQVTM and CDR2 ANQGSEA. This CDR3 contains 13 residues. Deletions cut 5 bases from V and 0 bases from J, with 5 bases between. The CDR3, as DNA: TGCAGCGTTCAGTACTCTGGGGCCAACGTCCTGACTTTC. Translation: CSVQYSGANVLTF.

In this sample, this clonotype turned up once. The chain employs TRBV7-2 and TRBJ2-3; 10 bases fit TRBD2. V gave up 2 bases and J gave up 5 bases; unmatched junction bases: 7. The CDR3 is made up of 16 amino acids. CDR1 SGHTA and CDR2 FQGNSA come from the germline V gene. Here the CDR3 reads CASSLSASGGEDTQYF. Written as DNA, the CDR3 is TGTGCCAGCAGCTTATCGGCTAGCGGGGGTGAAGATACGCAGTATTTT. Together with reference TRBV7-2 and TRBJ2-3, the CDR3 gives the full variable domain: GAGVSQSPSNKVTEKGKDVELRCDPISGHTALYWYRQSLGQGLEFLIYFQGNSAPDKSGLPSDRFSAERTGGSVSTLTIQRTQQEDSAVYLCASSLSASGGEDTQYFGPGTRLTVL.

This clonotype was counted only a few times. The chain links TRBV3-1 to TRBJ2-1, with 12 bases lining up with TRBD2. Trimming removed 1 base from V and 2 bases from J; junction bases left unmatched: 3. The V gene's germline CDR1 is LGHDT and CDR2 YNNKEL (reference sequence). The CDR3 sequence is 17 residues long. CDR3 in DNA: TGTGCCAGCAGCCAAGGACTAGCGGGAGAAGCCTACAATGAGCAGTTCTTC. Amino acid sequence: CASSQGLAGEAYNEQFF.

In this sample, this clonotype turned up a few times. J is TRBJ2-7 and V is TRBV23-1; possible D gene TRBD1, 6 bases. TRBV23-1 is labeled an ORF, and its function is uncertain. V was pared by 0 bases and J by 3 bases, with 12 bases between. This CDR3 is 15 amino acids long. CDR3 in amino acids: CASSQSAPGDYEQYF. CDR3 nucleotides: TGCGCCAGCAGTCAATCGGCCCCAGGGGACTACGAGCAGTACTTC.

This clonotype has a handful of counts. The V and J genes are TRBV20-1 and TRBJ2-7, with D maybe TRBD1 (5 bases). Germline CDR1 is DFQATT and CDR2 is SNEGSKA (reference sequence). The CDR3 consists of 14 residues. Trimming cost V 7 bases and J 2 bases, with 18 bases left between them. The CDR3 region is CSVQTGQQPYEQYF. The CDR3 DNA is TGCAGTGTACAAACAGGCCAACAGCCCTACGAGCAGTACTTC.

The chain links TRBV4-3 to TRBJ2-1, with 12 nucleotides matching TRBD2. The junction had 7 bases not matched to a gene; V was cut back by 4 bases and J by 3 bases. Germline CDR1 reads LGHNA; CDR2 reads YSLEER. The CDR3 length is 17 residues. The CDR3 sequence: CASSPGLAGTDYNEQFF. CDR3 DNA: TGCGCCAGCAGCCCCGGACTAGCGGGGACAGACTACAATGAGCAGTTCTTC.

The rearrangement links TRBV25-1 to TRBJ1-5; the D is unclear. The V and J ends lost 0 bases and 7 bases respectively, with 7 bases between them. Germline V gives CDR1 MGHDK, CDR2 SYGVNS. The length of the CDR3 is 13 residues. The CDR3 sequence: CASSEYERQPQHF. The CDR3 nucleotides are TGTGCCAGCAGTGAATACGAGCGCCAGCCCCAGCATTTT.